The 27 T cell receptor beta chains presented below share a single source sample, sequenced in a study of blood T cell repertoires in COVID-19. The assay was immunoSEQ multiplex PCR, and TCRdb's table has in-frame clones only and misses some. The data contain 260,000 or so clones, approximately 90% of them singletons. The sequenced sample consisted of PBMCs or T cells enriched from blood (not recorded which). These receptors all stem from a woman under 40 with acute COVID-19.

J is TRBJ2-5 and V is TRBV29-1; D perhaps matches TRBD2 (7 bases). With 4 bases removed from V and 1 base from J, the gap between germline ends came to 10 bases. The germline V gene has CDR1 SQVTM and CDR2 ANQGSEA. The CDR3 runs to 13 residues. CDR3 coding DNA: TGCAGCGTTGGGGGGGGCTCCCAAGAGACCCAGTACTTC. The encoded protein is CSVGGGSQETQYF.

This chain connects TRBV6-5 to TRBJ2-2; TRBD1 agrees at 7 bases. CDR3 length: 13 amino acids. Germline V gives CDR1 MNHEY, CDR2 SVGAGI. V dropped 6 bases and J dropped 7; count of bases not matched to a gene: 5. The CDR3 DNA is TGTGCCAGCAGGACAACAGGGGTCGGGGAGCTGTTTTTT. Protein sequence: CASRTTGVGELFF.

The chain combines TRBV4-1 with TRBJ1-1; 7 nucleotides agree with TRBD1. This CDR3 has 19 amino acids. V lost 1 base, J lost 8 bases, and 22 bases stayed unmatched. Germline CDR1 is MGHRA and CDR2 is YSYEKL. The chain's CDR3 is CASSQGSIKGAIYRREAFF. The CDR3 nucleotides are TGCGCCAGCAGCCAAGGATCTATTAAGGGGGCGATATATAGGAGAGAAGCTTTCTTT.

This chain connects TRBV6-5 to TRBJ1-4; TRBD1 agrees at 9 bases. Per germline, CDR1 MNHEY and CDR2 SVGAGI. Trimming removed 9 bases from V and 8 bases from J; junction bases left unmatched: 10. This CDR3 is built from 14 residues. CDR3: CASSPGQGNEKLFF. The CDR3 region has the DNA TGTGCCAGTTCTCCGGGACAGGGTAACGAAAAACTGTTTTTT.

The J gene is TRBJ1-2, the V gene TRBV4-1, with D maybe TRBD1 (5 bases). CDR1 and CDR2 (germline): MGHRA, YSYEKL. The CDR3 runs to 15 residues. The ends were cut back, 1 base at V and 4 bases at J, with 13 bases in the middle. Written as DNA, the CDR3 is TGCGCCAGCAGCCAAGTGGGGACTGGTTTCTATGGCTACACCTTC. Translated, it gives CASSQVGTGFYGYTF.

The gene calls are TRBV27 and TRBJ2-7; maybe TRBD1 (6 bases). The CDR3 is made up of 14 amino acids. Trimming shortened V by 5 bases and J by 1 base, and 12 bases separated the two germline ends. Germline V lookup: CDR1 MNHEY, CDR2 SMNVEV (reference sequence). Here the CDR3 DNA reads TGTGCCAGCAGTCCAGGGGTGTCATCCTACGAGCAGTACTTC. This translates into CASSPGVSSYEQYF.

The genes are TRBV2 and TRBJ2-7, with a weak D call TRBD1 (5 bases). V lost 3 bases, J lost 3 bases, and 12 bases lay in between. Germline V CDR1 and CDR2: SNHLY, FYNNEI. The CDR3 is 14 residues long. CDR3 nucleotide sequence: TGTGCCAGCAGTGACGGGCAGGGTAGCTACGAGCAGTACTTC. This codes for CASSDGQGSYEQYF.

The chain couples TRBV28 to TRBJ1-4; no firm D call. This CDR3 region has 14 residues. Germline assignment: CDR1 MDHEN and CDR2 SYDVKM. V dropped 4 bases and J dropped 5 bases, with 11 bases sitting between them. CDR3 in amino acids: CASSWRALNEKLFF. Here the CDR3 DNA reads TGTGCCAGCAGTTGGCGGGCCCTAAATGAAAAACTGTTTTTT.

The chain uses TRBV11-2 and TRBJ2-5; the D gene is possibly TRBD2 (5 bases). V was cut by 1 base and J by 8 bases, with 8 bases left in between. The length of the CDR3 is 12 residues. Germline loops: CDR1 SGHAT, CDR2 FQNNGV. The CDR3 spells CASSLGGFTQYF. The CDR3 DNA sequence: TGTGCCAGCAGCTTAGGAGGGTTCACCCAGTACTTC.

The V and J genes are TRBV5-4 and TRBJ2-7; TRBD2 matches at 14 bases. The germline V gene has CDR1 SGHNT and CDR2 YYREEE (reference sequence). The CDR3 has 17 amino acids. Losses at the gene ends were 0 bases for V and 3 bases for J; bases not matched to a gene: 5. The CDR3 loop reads CASSLAGLAGAGYEQYF. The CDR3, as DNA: TGTGCCAGCAGCTTGGCGGGACTAGCGGGGGCAGGCTACGAGCAGTACTTC.

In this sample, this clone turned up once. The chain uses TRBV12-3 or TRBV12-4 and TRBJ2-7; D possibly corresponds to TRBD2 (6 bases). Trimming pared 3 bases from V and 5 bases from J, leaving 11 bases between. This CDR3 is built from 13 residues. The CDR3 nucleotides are TGTGCCAGCAGTTTGGCGGGATTTGACGAGCAGTACTTC. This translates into CASSLAGFDEQYF.

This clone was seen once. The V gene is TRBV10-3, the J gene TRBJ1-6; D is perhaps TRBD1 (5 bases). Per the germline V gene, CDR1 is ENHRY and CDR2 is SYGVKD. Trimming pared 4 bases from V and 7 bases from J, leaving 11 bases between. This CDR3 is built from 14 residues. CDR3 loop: CAISVGHPNSPLHF. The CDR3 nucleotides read TGTGCCATCAGTGTTGGACACCCAAATTCACCCCTCCACTTT.

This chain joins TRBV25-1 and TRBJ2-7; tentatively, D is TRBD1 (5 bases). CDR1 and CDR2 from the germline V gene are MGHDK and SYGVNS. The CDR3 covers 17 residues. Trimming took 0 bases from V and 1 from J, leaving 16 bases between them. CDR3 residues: CASSEYTPGQGSYEQYF. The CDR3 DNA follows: TGTGCCAGCAGTGAATATACCCCCGGACAAGGGTCCTACGAGCAGTACTTC.

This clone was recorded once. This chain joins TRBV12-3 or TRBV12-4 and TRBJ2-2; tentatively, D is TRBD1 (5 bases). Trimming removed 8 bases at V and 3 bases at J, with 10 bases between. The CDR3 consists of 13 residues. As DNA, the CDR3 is TGTGCCAGCGGGGCAGGACACACCGGGGAGCTGTTTTTT. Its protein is CASGAGHTGELFF.

In DNA form, the CDR3 reads TGCAGCGTTGACACAGGGTCCGGGGAGCTGTTTTTT. As protein: CSVDTGSGELFF. The chain is built from TRBV29-1 and TRBJ2-2; D might be TRBD1 (6 bases). The CDR3 has 12 amino acids. Germline V CDR1 and CDR2: SQVTM, ANQGSEA. V was trimmed by 3 bases and J by 6 bases, leaving 8 bases between them.

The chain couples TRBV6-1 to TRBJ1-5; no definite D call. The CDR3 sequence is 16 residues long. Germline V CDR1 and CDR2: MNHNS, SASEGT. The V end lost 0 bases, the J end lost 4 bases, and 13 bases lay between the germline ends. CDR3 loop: CASSEAEGSGNQPQHF. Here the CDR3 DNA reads TGTGCCAGCAGTGAAGCGGAGGGATCAGGAAATCAGCCCCAGCATTTT.

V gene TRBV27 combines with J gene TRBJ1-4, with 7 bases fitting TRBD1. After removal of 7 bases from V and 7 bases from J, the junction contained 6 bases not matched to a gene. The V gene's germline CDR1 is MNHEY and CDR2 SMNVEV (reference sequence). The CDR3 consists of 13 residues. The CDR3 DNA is TGTGCCAGCAAGCGACAGGGAGGTGAAAAACTGTTTTTT. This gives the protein CASKRQGGEKLFF.

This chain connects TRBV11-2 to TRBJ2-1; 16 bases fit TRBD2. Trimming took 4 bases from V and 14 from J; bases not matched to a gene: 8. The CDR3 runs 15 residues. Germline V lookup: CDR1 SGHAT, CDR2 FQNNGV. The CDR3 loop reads CASSSTGLAGGRKFF. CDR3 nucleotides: TGTGCCAGCAGCTCGACGGGACTAGCGGGGGGGCGAAAGTTCTTC.

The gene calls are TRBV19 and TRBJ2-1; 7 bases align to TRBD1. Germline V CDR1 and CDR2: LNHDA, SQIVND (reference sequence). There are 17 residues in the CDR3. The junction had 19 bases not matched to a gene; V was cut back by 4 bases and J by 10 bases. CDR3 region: CASSSALDRVLSPEQFF. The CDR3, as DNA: TGTGCCAGTAGTAGCGCCCTCGACAGGGTATTATCCCCGGAGCAGTTCTTC. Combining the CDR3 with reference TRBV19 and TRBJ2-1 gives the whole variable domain DGGITQSPKYLFRKEGQNVTLSCEQNLNHDAMYWYRQDPGQGLRLIYYSQIVNDFQKGDIAEGYSVSREKKESFPLTVTSAQKNPTAFYLCASSSALDRVLSPEQFFGPGTRLTVL.

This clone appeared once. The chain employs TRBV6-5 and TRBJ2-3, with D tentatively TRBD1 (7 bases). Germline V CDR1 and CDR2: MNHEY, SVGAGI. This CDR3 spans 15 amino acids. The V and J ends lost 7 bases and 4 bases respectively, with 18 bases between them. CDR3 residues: CASNERQGGADTQYF. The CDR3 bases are TGTGCCAGCAACGAAAGACAGGGAGGAGCAGATACGCAGTATTTT.

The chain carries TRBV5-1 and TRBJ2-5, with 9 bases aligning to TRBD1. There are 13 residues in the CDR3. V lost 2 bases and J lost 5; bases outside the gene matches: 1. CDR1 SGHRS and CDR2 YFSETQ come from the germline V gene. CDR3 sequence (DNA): TGCGCCAGCAGCTTAGACAGGGGGGAGACCCAGTACTTC. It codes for CASSLDRGETQYF.

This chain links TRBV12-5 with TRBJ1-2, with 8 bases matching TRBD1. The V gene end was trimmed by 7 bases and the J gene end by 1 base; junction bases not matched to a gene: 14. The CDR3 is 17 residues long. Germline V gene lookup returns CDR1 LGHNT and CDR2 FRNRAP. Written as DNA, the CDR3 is TGTGCTAGTGCCAGGGAGGGGACAGGCCCTCTTAACTATGGCTACACCTTC. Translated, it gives CASAREGTGPLNYGYTF.

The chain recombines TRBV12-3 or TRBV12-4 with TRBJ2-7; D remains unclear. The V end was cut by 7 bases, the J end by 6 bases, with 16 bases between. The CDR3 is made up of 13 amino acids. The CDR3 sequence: CASTKHPRSEQYF. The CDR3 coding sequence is TGTGCCAGCACCAAGCACCCTCGATCCGAGCAGTACTTC.

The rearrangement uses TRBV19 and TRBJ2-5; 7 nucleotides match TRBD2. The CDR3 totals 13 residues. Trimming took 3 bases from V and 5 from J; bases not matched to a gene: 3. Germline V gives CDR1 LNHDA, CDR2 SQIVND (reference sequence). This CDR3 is CASSMRGTETQYF. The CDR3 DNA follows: TGTGCCAGTAGTATGCGGGGGACGGAGACCCAGTACTTC.

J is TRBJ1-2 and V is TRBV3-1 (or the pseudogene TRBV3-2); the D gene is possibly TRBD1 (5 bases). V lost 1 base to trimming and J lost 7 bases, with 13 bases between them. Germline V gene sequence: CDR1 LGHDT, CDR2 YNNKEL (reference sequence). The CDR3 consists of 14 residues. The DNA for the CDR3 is TGTGCCAGCAGCCAAGCCGGGGGGGGAACTGGCTACACCTTC. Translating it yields CASSQAGGGTGYTF.

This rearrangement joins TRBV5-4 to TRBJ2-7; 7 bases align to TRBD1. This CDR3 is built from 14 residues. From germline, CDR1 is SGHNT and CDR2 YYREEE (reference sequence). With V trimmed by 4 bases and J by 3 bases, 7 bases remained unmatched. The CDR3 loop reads CASSNRQGVYEQYF. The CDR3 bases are TGTGCCAGCAGCAACAGACAGGGAGTCTACGAGCAGTACTTC.

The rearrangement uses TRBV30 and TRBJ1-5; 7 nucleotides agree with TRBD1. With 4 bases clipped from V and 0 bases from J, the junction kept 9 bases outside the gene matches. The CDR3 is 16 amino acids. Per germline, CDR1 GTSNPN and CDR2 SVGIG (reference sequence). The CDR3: CAWTPEGTASNQPQHF. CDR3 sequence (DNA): TGTGCCTGGACCCCAGAAGGGACAGCTAGCAATCAGCCCCAGCATTTT.